This TCR beta chain was retrieved from a study of blood T cell repertoires in COVID-19. Across the whole study: The United States, Italy and Spain were the sources of the acute and convalescent COVID-19 samples. PBMCs, B-cell-depleted T cells, or T cells provided the cDNA or gDNA that made up the material.

With 3 bases clipped from V and 4 bases from J, the junction kept 4 bases outside the gene matches. This CDR3 has 13 residues. Germline-derived CDR1 and CDR2 are SGHRS and YFSETQ. Patients of the Seattle cohort, enrolled during active infection, were followed longitudinally. Per the original data handling: How many nucleated cells were present was estimated from reference gene primer amplification. TCRdb's copy holds only in-frame clones and misses some; the assay was immunoSEQ multiplex PCR. Clone size and V and J calls were adopted from that table, with D and trimming inferred from the DNA. Of approximately 140,000 clones listed, 88% were seen once; the top ten hold about 2.5%.

The sample was peripheral blood. The receptor comes from a human donor with COVID-19, enrolled during active disease. The donor label of this sample is uncertain. This rearrangement joins TRBV5-1 to TRBJ2-7; 7 nucleotides agree with TRBD1. As DNA, the CDR3 is TGCGCCAGCAGCTCCAGACAGGGTTACGAGCAGTACTTC. It yields the protein CASSSRQGYEQYF. The full variable domain, rest sourced from reference TRBV5-1 and TRBJ2-7, is KAGVTQTPRYLIKTRGQQVTLSCSPISGHRSVSWYQQTPGQGLQFLFEYFSETQRNKGNFPGRFSGRQFSNSRSEMNVSTLELGDSALYLCASSSRQGYEQYFGPGTRLTVT.